A single sample is the source of the 16 T cell receptor beta chains below, sequenced in a study of breast tumors, draining lymph nodes, adjacent tissues. The lymph nodes were axillary draining lymph nodes from breast cancer patients. One entry per CDR3 protein, called by TCRdb with MiXCR from the multiplex PCR reads. In the table there are approximately 130,000 distinct CDR3 sequences, about 20% of which are singletons. Sequencing input: axillary lymph node tissue. These receptor sequences come from a female donor with breast cancer. Some clones in this sample may be carry-over from other donors' samples.

Comment on this clonotype: A read error may account for a junction end that differs from germline. The genes are TRBV7-7 and TRBJ2-3; D remains ambiguous. CDR1 is SSHAT and CDR2 is FNYEAQ in the germline V gene (reference sequence). This CDR3 contains 13 residues. The CDR3 DNA sequence: TGTGCTAGCAGCCGTCGAGAGCTAGATGCGCAGTATTTT. Encoded protein: CASSRRELDAQYF.

This clonotype occurred many times. The CDR3 region has the DNA TGTGCCAGCAGCGGACTTACTAGAGGGCCAAGAGGGGCCAACGTCCTGACTTTC. Translating it yields CASSGLTRGPRGANVLTF. The J gene is TRBJ2-6, the V gene TRBV14; perhaps TRBD2 as D (5 bases). Per the germline V gene, CDR1 is SGHDN and CDR2 is FVKESK. Trimming stripped 5 bases from V and 4 bases from J, with 21 bases between. The CDR3 totals 18 residues.

Note on this clonotype: A much larger clone lies a single base off, so this may be a read error. The V call is TRBV6-2 or TRBV6-3, the J call TRBJ1-2, with 7 bases lining up with TRBD1. The CDR3 contains 14 residues. CDR1 and CDR2 from the germline V gene are MNHEY and SVGEGT. The CDR3 sequence is CASSSGQVNYGHTF. The DNA for the CDR3 is TGTGCCAGCAGTTCCGGACAGGTTAACTATGGCCACACCTTC.

There are many counts of this clonotype. J is TRBJ1-2 and V is TRBV9; weak D call: TRBD1 (5 bases). V gave up 3 bases and J gave up 8 bases, with 14 bases separating them. Germline CDR1 reads SGDLS; CDR2 reads YYNGEE. The CDR3 is 13 amino acids. CDR3 nucleotide sequence: TGTGCCAGCAGCGCCCCAAGGGGCGGCGGCTACACCTTC. It codes for CASSAPRGGGYTF.

This clonotype was counted only a few times. A much larger clone lies one base from this, so it may be a read error. The chain combines TRBV5-4 with TRBJ2-1; D is perhaps TRBD1 or TRBD2 (5 bases each). In germline, CDR1 is SGHNT, CDR2 YYREEE (reference sequence). CDR3 length: 15 amino acids. The CDR3 DNA follows: TGTGCCAGCAGCGTCCAGGGAGACTCCCACAATGAGCAGTTCTTC. The encoded protein is CASSVQGDSHNEQFF.

This clonotype was seen at least ten times. The CDR3 spells CASTRGTSSTYEQYF. CDR3 bases: TGTGCCAGCACTAGGGGGACATCCTCGACGTACGAGCAGTACTTC. This chain connects TRBV5-5 to TRBJ2-7; D perhaps matches TRBD1 (6 bases). CDR1 is SGHKS and CDR2 is YYEKEE in the germline V gene (reference sequence). With 6 bases removed from V and 4 bases from J, the gap between germline ends came to 20 bases. This CDR3 spans 15 amino acids. Supplemented by reference TRBV5-5 and TRBJ2-7, the full variable domain reads DAGVTQSPTHLIKTRGQQVTLRCSPISGHKSVSWYQQVLGQGPQFIFQYYEKEERGRGNFPDRFSARQFPNYSSELNVNALLLGDSALYLCASTRGTSSTYEQYFGPGTRLTVT.

The sample holds many counts of this clonotype. This chain uses TRBV7-9 with TRBJ2-1; D may be TRBD2 (6 bases). The CDR3 runs 15 residues. Germline CDR1 SEHNR, CDR2 FQNEAQ (reference sequence). With 5 bases removed from V and 0 bases from J, the gap between germline ends came to 11 bases. For the CDR3, the DNA is TGTGCCAGCAGCCAGGGACTCCCCTCCTACAATGAGCAGTTCTTC. It specifies CASSQGLPSYNEQFF.

With regard to this clonotype: This may arise from a read error, as a much more abundant clone is one base away. Without the conserved terminal phenylalanine or tryptophan, this CDR3 likely stems from a read error. For the CDR3, the DNA is TGTGCGGTGACAGAACAAGAGACCCAGTACTCC. Translating gives CAVTEQETQYS. This rearrangement joins TRBV28 to TRBJ2-5; a weak D match, TRBD1 (5 bases). CDR1 is MDHEN, CDR2 SYDVKM, per germline. The CDR3 loop spans 11 amino acids.

The V and J genes are TRBV5-8 and TRBJ2-7; 10 bases agree with TRBD1. Trimming removed 5 bases from V and 1 base from J; junction bases left unmatched: 6. This CDR3 has 15 residues. CDR1 is SGHTS, CDR2 YDEGEE, per germline. The CDR3 region has the DNA TGTGCCAGCAGTTCTAAGGGACAGGGGTCCTACGAGCAGTACTTC. Its translation is CASSSKGQGSYEQYF.

The chain has TRBV18 and TRBJ1-4; a possible D gene is TRBD1 (5 bases). The V and J ends lost 6 bases and 2 bases respectively, with 13 bases between them. CDR1 is KGHSH and CDR2 is LQKENI in the germline V gene. The CDR3 totals 15 residues. In DNA, the CDR3 is TGTGCCAGCTCGAACTCGGGGCGTACTAATGAAAAACTGTTTTTT. Encoded protein: CASSNSGRTNEKLFF.

This clonotype was detected a few times. The chain is built from TRBV28 and TRBJ2-3; no reliable D call. Trimming pared 6 bases from V and 0 bases from J, leaving 7 bases between. There are 13 residues in the CDR3. Germline assignment: CDR1 MDHEN and CDR2 SYDVKM. CDR3 bases: TGTGCCAGCAGGTCCCCTAGCACAGATACGCAGTATTTT. Translating it yields CASRSPSTDTQYF.

This clonotype was found many times. The V gene is TRBV24-1, the J gene TRBJ2-3; D not certain. The germline V gene has CDR1 KGHDR and CDR2 SFDVKD. CDR3 length equals 14 residues. Trimming took 1 base from V and 0 from J, leaving 4 bases between them. DNA of the CDR3: TGTGCCACCAGTGATTTCCCTAGCACAGATACGCAGTATTTT. Its protein is CATSDFPSTDTQYF.

As regards this clonotype: A much larger clone is a single base away; this may be a read error. V and J are TRBV2 and TRBJ2-2; possibly TRBD1 for D (6 bases). CDR3 length equals 12 residues. The ends were cut back, 5 bases at V and 11 bases at J, with 12 bases in the middle. Per the germline V gene, CDR1 is SNHLY and CDR2 is FYNNEI. CDR3 protein: CASSWTETELFF. The CDR3 DNA reads TGTGCCAGCAGTTGGACAGAGACCGAGCTGTTTTTT.

This clonotype has a count of ten or more. The rearrangement links TRBV24-1 to TRBJ2-6; D is possibly TRBD2 (6 bases). V lost 2 bases and J lost 14, with 15 bases in between. Per germline, CDR1 KGHDR and CDR2 SFDVKD. CDR3 length equals 14 residues. The CDR3 DNA sequence: TGTGCCACCAGTGATTCAAAGACCGCGGGGATCCTGACTTTC. This sequence encodes CATSDSKTAGILTF.

This clonotype was picked up a small number of times. A much larger clone lies one base from this, so it may be a read error. This chain links TRBV18 with TRBJ2-5, with 9 bases identical to TRBD2. There are 15 residues in the CDR3. Per germline, CDR1 KGHSH and CDR2 LQKENI. The CDR3 sequence: CAGSASWTSEETQYF. DNA of the CDR3: TGTGCCGGCTCAGCGTCCTGGACTAGCGAAGAGACCCAGTACTTC.

This rearrangement joins TRBV30 to TRBJ2-1, with D tentatively TRBD2 (6 bases). The CDR3 runs 14 residues. Germline V lookup: CDR1 GTSNPN, CDR2 SVGIG (reference sequence). Deletions cut 7 bases from V and 4 bases from J, with 17 bases between. This CDR3 is CASHGGGTYNEQFF. CDR3 nucleotide sequence: TGTGCCTCCCATGGGGGAGGCACTTACAATGAGCAGTTCTTC.